This TCR beta chain stems from a study of cytomegalovirus exposure and HLA in healthy donors. Study-wide results and limits: Most TCR sequences showed up rarely, but some public TCRs showed up in many donors. There were 150 to 200 TCR beta chains listed as cytomegalovirus-associated.

This CDR3 comprises 17 residues. CDR1 and CDR2 (germline): SGHTS, YDEGEE. V shed 0 bases and J 4 bases; nucleotides not matched to a gene: 5. Turning to this clone: Its specificity is unknown.

The protocol was immunoSEQ multiplex PCR, while the TCRdb copy is restricted to in-frame clones and leaves out a portion. The data hold about 120,000 clones, with around 86% observed a single time. The study drew the donors from its 120-subject validation cohort, separate from the roughly 670-subject first cohort. The chain is built from TRBV5-8 and TRBJ2-3; 13 nucleotides match TRBD2. The clonotype comes from a woman aged 18-29 years in good health and CMV-seronegative. Input material: PBMCs. DNA for the CDR3: TGTGCCAGCAGCTTGGGACTAGCGGGAGGAGTCGCAGATACGCAGTATTTT. Translating gives CASSLGLAGGVADTQYF.